One and the same sample provided the 32 T cell receptor beta chains below, sequenced in a study of T cell changes during pregnancy in multiple sclerosis. Produced via immunoSEQ multiplex PCR; TCRdb's table is partial and in-frame only. Among about 40,000 clones listed, 85% to 95% were seen once. The sequencing used CD4+ T cells from peripheral blood mononuclear cells, collected after pregnancy. These receptors all stem from a female donor with multiple sclerosis, enrolled in a pregnancy study.

V is TRBV6-1 and J is TRBJ1-5; TRBD1 matches at 9 bases. V was pared by 2 bases and J by 11 bases, with 10 bases of the junction left unmatched. This CDR3 is built from 15 residues. Germline V lookup: CDR1 MNHNS, CDR2 SASEGT. CDR3: CASSEFGTGQSAQHF. CDR3 in DNA: TGTGCCAGCAGTGAATTTGGGACAGGGCAATCAGCCCAGCATTTT.

With respect to this clone: The junction differs from germline at one of its ends, possibly a read error. V and J are TRBV18 and TRBJ1-2; D is perhaps TRBD1 (6 bases). Germline CDR1 is KGHSH and CDR2 is LQKENI. The CDR3 has 12 residues. Here the CDR3 reads CATSGEVGGYTF. The DNA of the CDR3 is TGTGCCACCTCAGGGGAGGTCGGAGGCTACACCTTC.

The V gene is TRBV7-2, the J gene TRBJ1-2, with 8 bases fitting TRBD1. Germline assignment: CDR1 SGHTA and CDR2 FQGNSA. The length of the CDR3 is 14 residues. V shed 0 bases, J shed 7 bases, and the junction held 4 bases outside the gene matches. CDR3 residues: CASSLAQGASGYTF. In DNA, the CDR3 is TGTGCCAGCAGCTTAGCCCAGGGGGCAAGTGGCTACACCTTC.

This chain links TRBV6-5 with TRBJ2-5, with D possibly being TRBD1 (7 bases). V lost 6 bases to trimming and J lost 5 bases, with 10 bases between them. The CDR3 runs to 12 residues. CDR1 and CDR2 (germline): MNHEY, SVGAGI. CDR3 loop: CASRSGGETQYF. The CDR3 DNA is TGTGCCAGCAGGTCAGGGGGGGAGACCCAGTACTTC.

The chain has TRBV5-1 and TRBJ1-1; unclear D gene. Germline CDR1 SGHRS, CDR2 YFSETQ. Trimming removed 0 bases from V and 6 bases from J, with 12 bases in between. The CDR3 spans 14 residues. For the CDR3, the DNA is TGCGCCAGCAGCTTGGGCGGGGAGCGCGCTGAAGCTTTCTTT. Its translation is CASSLGGERAEAFF.

V gene TRBV2 combines with J gene TRBJ1-1, with D possibly matching TRBD1 (5 bases). Trimming took off 2 bases at V and 4 bases at J, with 11 bases between the two ends. Germline V lookup: CDR1 SNHLY, CDR2 FYNNEI. The CDR3 contains 14 residues. The CDR3: CASSESGVGTEAFF. The CDR3 bases are TGTGCCAGCAGTGAATCGGGGGTGGGCACTGAAGCTTTCTTT.

The table lists this clone with a count of one. The chain couples TRBV5-8 to TRBJ2-7, with 7 nucleotides matching TRBD1. Germline CDR1 is SGHTS and CDR2 is YDEGEE. V dropped 0 bases and J dropped 5; count of bases not matched to a gene: 5. This CDR3 is 14 amino acids long. This chain's CDR3 is CASSLGQGLDEQYF. The CDR3 region has the DNA TGTGCCAGCAGCTTGGGACAGGGATTAGACGAGCAGTACTTC.

The CDR3 region has the DNA TGTGCCTCAGGGGGCACAGGAAAAGCTTTCTTT. Amino acid sequence: CASGGTGKAFF. V is TRBV30 and J is TRBJ1-1, with 8 bases identical to TRBD1. V was pared by 7 bases and J by 9 bases, with 7 bases of the junction left unmatched. Germline V gene data show CDR1 as GTSNPN and CDR2 as SVGIG (reference sequence). This CDR3 is built from 11 residues.

The chain joins TRBV9 to TRBJ1-3; possibly TRBD1 for D (5 bases). CDR1 and CDR2 (germline): SGDLS, YYNGEE. The CDR3 has 16 residues. The V gene lost 3 bases and the J gene lost 4 bases, with 17 bases spanning the gap. The CDR3 loop reads CASSARPGIMGNTIYF. CDR3 DNA sequence: TGTGCCAGCAGCGCCCGACCAGGGATAATGGGAAACACCATATATTTT.

J is TRBJ2-5 and V is TRBV29-1; D gene ambiguous. The CDR3 extends over 14 amino acids. Germline CDR1 SQVTM, CDR2 ANQGSEA. Trimming removed 7 bases at V and 2 bases at J, with 17 bases between. The CDR3 reads CSASADIIQETQYF. Here the CDR3 DNA reads TGCAGCGCCTCCGCCGACATTATTCAAGAGACCCAGTACTTC.

This sequence joins TRBV5-4 and TRBJ2-1, with TRBD1 as a possible D gene (7 bases). The germline V gene encodes CDR1 SGHNT and CDR2 YYREEE (reference sequence). This CDR3 is built from 15 residues. The germline V and J ends were trimmed by 3 bases and 1 base, with 11 bases remaining between them. The CDR3 loop reads CASSSGGTSYNEQFF. Here the CDR3 DNA reads TGTGCCAGCAGCTCAGGGGGGACTTCCTACAATGAGCAGTTCTTC.

The chain couples TRBV2 to TRBJ2-3, with D uncertain. The CDR3 runs 14 residues. Looked up from germline, CDR1 is SNHLY and CDR2 is FYNNEI. V lost 8 bases, J lost 2 bases, and 14 bases lay in between. The CDR3 bases are TGTGCCAGCCACCTCGCACTTGTCACAGATACGCAGTATTTT. Amino acid sequence: CASHLALVTDTQYF. The whole variable domain, remainder taken from reference TRBV2 and TRBJ2-3, is EPEVTQTPSHQVTQMGQEVILRCVPISNHLYFYWYRQILGQKVEFLVSFYNNEISEKSEIFDDQFSVERPDGSNFTLKIRSTKLEDSAMYFCASHLALVTDTQYFGPGTRLTVL.

The genes are TRBV6-4 and TRBJ1-2; D not resolved. V was shortened by 7 bases and J by 0 bases, with 15 bases between the two germline ends. CDR1 is MRHNA and CDR2 is SNTAGT in the germline V gene. The CDR3 loop spans 15 amino acids. CDR3 DNA sequence: TGTGCCAGCAATTGTACTGCTAGTACTAACTATGGCTACACCTTC. Translating gives CASNCTASTNYGYTF.

V and J are TRBV11-2 and TRBJ2-5, with D hard to call. CDR3 length equals 12 residues. The V end lost 5 bases, the J end lost 0 bases, and 4 bases lay between the germline ends. Germline CDR1 is SGHAT and CDR2 is FQNNGV. The CDR3, as DNA: TGTGCCAGCAGCCGAGACCAAGAGACCCAGTACTTC. Translating it yields CASSRDQETQYF.

The J gene is TRBJ1-1, the V gene TRBV29-1; weak D call: TRBD1 (6 bases). This CDR3 is 14 amino acids long. Germline-derived CDR1 and CDR2 are SQVTM and ANQGSEA. V was trimmed by 3 bases and J by 2 bases, leaving 13 bases between them. CDR3 region: CSVDLTGINTEAFF. CDR3 coding DNA: TGCAGCGTTGATCTTACAGGGATTAACACTGAAGCTTTCTTT. The variable domain in full, with the rest retrieved from reference TRBV29-1 and TRBJ1-1, is SAVISQKPSRDICQRGTSLTIQCQVDSQVTMMFWYRQQPGQSLTLIATANQGSEATYESGFVIDKFPISRPNLTFSTLTVSNMSPEDSSIYLCSVDLTGINTEAFFGQGTRLTVV.

J is TRBJ1-1 and V is TRBV7-9; D might be TRBD1 (6 bases). The CDR3 loop spans 16 amino acids. Trimming removed 2 bases from V and 6 bases from J, with 19 bases in between. In germline, CDR1 is SEHNR, CDR2 FQNEAQ (reference sequence). The CDR3 DNA follows: TGTGCCAGCAGCTTAACGGGTTTAACAGGGCAGGCTGAAGCTTTCTTT. Amino acid sequence: CASSLTGLTGQAEAFF.

This chain joins TRBV5-6 and TRBJ2-5, with TRBD1 identical over 10 bases. Per the germline V gene, CDR1 is SGHDT and CDR2 is YYEEEE. The CDR3 covers 16 residues. The V and J ends lost 4 bases and 2 bases, in that order; junction bases with no gene match: 8. CDR3 coding DNA: TGTGCCAGCAGCATCAGGGACAGGGGATGGCAAGAGACCCAGTACTTC. This encodes CASSIRDRGWQETQYF.

The J gene is TRBJ1-1, the V gene TRBV7-9, with 7 positions matching TRBD1. V shed 3 bases, J shed 6 bases, and the junction held 7 bases outside the gene matches. Looked up from germline, CDR1 is SEHNR and CDR2 is FQNEAQ (reference sequence). CDR3 length: 14 amino acids. The CDR3: CASSFDRAGPEAFF. CDR3 DNA sequence: TGTGCCAGCAGCTTCGACAGGGCTGGGCCTGAAGCTTTCTTT.

This clone was recorded once. The chain employs TRBV6-5 and TRBJ1-1, with D possibly TRBD1 on 5 matching bases. The V and J ends lost 7 bases and 0 bases respectively, with 12 bases between them. Germline loops: CDR1 MNHEY, CDR2 SVGAGI. This CDR3 has 14 residues. The CDR3 DNA reads as TGTGCCAGCAAAAGGGCAGGGATGAACACTGAAGCTTTCTTT. It codes for CASKRAGMNTEAFF.

The chain is built from TRBV14 and TRBJ2-3; TRBD1 aligns across 8 bases. The CDR3 sequence is 14 residues long. Losses at the gene ends were 4 bases for V and 5 bases for J; bases not matched to a gene: 5. Germline V CDR1 and CDR2: SGHDN, FVKESK. CDR3 region: CASSRGQGVDTQYF. The CDR3 DNA is TGTGCCAGCAGCCGAGGACAGGGAGTAGATACGCAGTATTTT.

The J gene is TRBJ1-2, the V gene TRBV6-4; 9 nucleotides line up with TRBD1. The CDR3 totals 14 residues. After removal of 4 bases from V and 8 bases from J, the junction contained 8 bases not matched to a gene. The V gene's germline CDR1 is MRHNA and CDR2 SNTAGT. The chain's CDR3 is CASSAEQGAGGYTF. The CDR3 coding sequence is TGTGCCAGCAGTGCCGAACAGGGGGCCGGAGGCTACACCTTC.

The chain employs TRBV5-1 and TRBJ1-4, with a weak D call TRBD1 (6 bases). The CDR3 loop spans 16 amino acids. V lost 0 bases and J 5 bases, leaving 14 bases between the germline ends. Looked up from germline, CDR1 is SGHRS and CDR2 is YFSETQ. The CDR3 region is CASSLAKTGGNEKLFF. The CDR3 DNA reads TGCGCCAGCAGCTTGGCGAAGACAGGCGGAAATGAAAAACTGTTTTTT.

The count of this clone is one. The CDR3 reads CASSLGTGGRGEQFF. CDR3 coding DNA: TGTGCCAGCAGTTTAGGAACAGGGGGCCGGGGTGAGCAGTTCTTC. This chain joins TRBV28 and TRBJ2-1, with 9 bases identical to TRBD1. Per the germline V gene, CDR1 is MDHEN and CDR2 is SYDVKM. J lost 9 bases, V lost 2 bases, and 8 bases had no gene match. The CDR3 consists of 15 residues.

The genes are TRBV6-5 and TRBJ2-7; 9 nucleotides line up with TRBD1. Germline CDR1 and CDR2: MNHEY and SVGAGI. The CDR3 covers 14 residues. The junction had 6 bases not matched to a gene; V was cut back by 8 bases and J by 1 base. CDR3 region: CASQIGTGSYEQYF. The CDR3 region has the DNA TGTGCCAGCCAAATCGGGACAGGGTCCTACGAGCAGTACTTC.

The rearrangement uses TRBV19 and TRBJ1-1; TRBD1 matches 7 bases. This CDR3 comprises 14 residues. Germline V gives CDR1 LNHDA, CDR2 SQIVND (reference sequence). Trimming took 0 bases from V and 10 from J; bases not matched to a gene: 8. This chain's CDR3 is CASSIDLLRGRAFF. The CDR3 nucleotides read TGTGCCAGTAGTATAGATCTATTGAGGGGGCGAGCTTTCTTT.

This chain joins TRBV5-4 and TRBJ2-7; D unclear. This CDR3 has 16 residues. Germline values: CDR1 SGHNT, CDR2 YYREEE (reference sequence). Between the trimmed V and J ends, which lost 0 bases and 0 bases, there was a span of 13 bases. The CDR3 region has the DNA TGTGCCAGCAGCTTGGCCGGTCCAGGCAGCTCCTACGAGCAGTACTTC. Amino acid sequence: CASSLAGPGSSYEQYF. Full variable domain (rest looked up from reference TRBV5-4 and TRBJ2-7): ETGVTQSPTHLIKTRGQQVTLRCSSQSGHNTVSWYQQALGQGPQFIFQYYREEENGRGNFPPRFSGLQFPNYSSELNVNALELDDSALYLCASSLAGPGSSYEQYFGPGTRLTVT.

This rearrangement joins TRBV7-9 to TRBJ1-2; D is possibly TRBD1 (6 bases). The germline V and J ends were trimmed by 2 bases and 3 bases, with 10 bases remaining between them. CDR1 is SEHNR and CDR2 is FQNEAQ in the germline V gene (reference sequence). The CDR3 contains 14 residues. CDR3 protein: CASSLRGGDYGYTF. The CDR3 nucleotides are TGTGCCAGCAGCTTAAGGGGGGGGGACTATGGCTACACCTTC.

The J gene is TRBJ1-2, the V gene TRBV10-3, with a tentative D call TRBD1 (6 bases). Germline CDR1 and CDR2: ENHRY and SYGVKD. The V end lost 5 bases, the J end lost 2 bases, and 9 bases lay between the germline ends. CDR3 size: 13 residues. This chain's CDR3 is CAISTQGNYGYTF. The CDR3, as DNA: TGTGCCATCAGTACCCAGGGGAACTATGGCTACACCTTC.

This chain links TRBV10-1 with TRBJ1-5, with D maybe TRBD1 (6 bases). The germline CDR1 and CDR2 sequences are WNHNN and SYGVQD (reference sequence). This CDR3 region has 15 residues. Trimming removed 4 bases at V and 0 bases at J, with 10 bases between. The CDR3 DNA reads as TGCGCCAGCAGTGTCAGGGGATATAGCAATCAGCCCCAGCATTTT. Encoded protein: CASSVRGYSNQPQHF.

The chain employs TRBV2 and TRBJ1-4, with D possibly matching TRBD1 (5 bases). V was pared by 6 bases and J by 4 bases, with 15 bases between. Germline V lookup: CDR1 SNHLY, CDR2 FYNNEI. CDR3 length equals 15 residues. CDR3 sequence: CASRDGGDGNEKLFF. As DNA, the CDR3 is TGTGCCAGCAGGGATGGGGGGGATGGTAATGAAAAACTGTTTTTT.

V gene TRBV14 combines with J gene TRBJ1-3, with TRBD1 identical over 9 bases. V shed 2 bases and J 0 bases; nucleotides not matched to a gene: 8. The CDR3 covers 18 residues. The V gene's germline CDR1 is SGHDN and CDR2 FVKESK. The CDR3 is CASSQSTTGGNSGNTIYF. The DNA for the CDR3 is TGTGCCAGCAGCCAAAGTACAACAGGGGGCAACTCTGGAAACACCATATATTTT.

The J gene is TRBJ2-3, the V gene TRBV4-2, with TRBD1 matching over 9 bases. CDR1 and CDR2 (germline): LGHNA, YNFKEQ. V shed 0 bases, J shed 1 base, and the junction held 2 bases outside the gene matches. The CDR3 totals 16 residues. The CDR3 DNA is TGTGCCAGCAGCCAAGAGAGGACAGGGGGCACAGATACGCAGTATTTT. Translating it yields CASSQERTGGTDTQYF.